A single sample is the source of the 24 T cell receptor beta chains below, sequenced in a study of T cell responses to AZD1222 COVID-19 vaccine. Sequencing was performed with immunoSEQ multiplex PCR; in TCRdb, only in-frame clones are kept and a portion is missing. The data show about 130,000 clones, about nine tenths seen once. The sample was peripheral blood, taken on day 0 of AZD1222 vaccination. The source of these receptors is an adult in good health.

This chain joins TRBV14 and TRBJ1-1; 9 nucleotides line up with TRBD1. The V segment lost 5 bases and the J segment 8 bases; nucleotides outside the gene matches: 15. The CDR3 is 16 residues long. Germline V gene sequence: CDR1 SGHDN, CDR2 FVKESK. As DNA, the CDR3 is TGTGCCAGCAGCTTCAGACCGGGACAGGGCTCCGAGGAAGCTTTCTTT. It translates to CASSFRPGQGSEEAFF.

This chain connects TRBV19 to TRBJ1-1; 11 nucleotides match TRBD1. This CDR3 is built from 15 residues. V gave up 5 bases and J gave up 1 base; unmatched junction bases: 3. Germline CDR1 is LNHDA and CDR2 is SQIVND (reference sequence). The CDR3 sequence is CASSPGTGGNTEAFF. The DNA of the CDR3 is TGTGCCAGTAGTCCGGGGACAGGGGGGAACACTGAAGCTTTCTTT.

V gene TRBV7-2 combines with J gene TRBJ2-2; the D call may be TRBD1 or TRBD2 (6 bases each). V dropped 2 bases and J dropped 4 bases, with 14 bases sitting between them. This CDR3 comprises 16 residues. The germline gives CDR1 SGHTA, CDR2 FQGNSA. The CDR3 nucleotides read TGTGCCAGCAGCTTAATGGGGGGCGTTAGCACCGGGGAGCTGTTTTTT. Protein sequence: CASSLMGGVSTGELFF.

The chain combines TRBV9 with TRBJ1-1, with no clear D. The CDR3 has 12 residues. Trimming took off 2 bases at V and 7 bases at J, with 9 bases between the two ends. Germline CDR1 is SGDLS and CDR2 is YYNGEE. CDR3 DNA sequence: TGTGCCAGCAGCGTTTCGGTGGGTGAAGCTTTCTTT. Translated: CASSVSVGEAFF.

CDR3 coding DNA: TGTGCCAGCAGCAAAGTGGGGGGGCGCGACTATGGCTACACCTTC. Its translation: CASSKVGGRDYGYTF. The genes are TRBV21-1 and TRBJ1-2. TRBV21-1 represents a pseudogene. CDR3 length: 15 amino acids.

The rearrangement links TRBV5-1 to TRBJ2-1, with TRBD1 identical over 9 bases. Germline V CDR1 and CDR2: SGHRS, YFSETQ. The CDR3 is 14 residues long. Trimming removed 4 bases from V and 8 bases from J; junction bases left unmatched: 7. CDR3 sequence reads: CASSQGQGGDEQFF. In nucleotides, the CDR3 is TGCGCCAGCAGCCAGGGACAGGGAGGGGATGAGCAGTTCTTC.

This clone was detected a few times. The chain has TRBV15 and TRBJ2-7; 8 nucleotides line up with TRBD2. The CDR3 is made up of 16 amino acids. V was clipped by 5 bases and J by 6 bases; unmatched bases: 15. Germline V gene lookup returns CDR1 LNHNV and CDR2 YYDKDF (reference sequence). DNA of the CDR3: TGTGCCACCAGCCGGTCCCGGGGTAGCGGGGAAGTCGAGCAGTACTTC. This gives the protein CATSRSRGSGEVEQYF.

This clone showed up just once. V gene TRBV9 combines with J gene TRBJ1-4; 9 bases align to TRBD1. Per germline, CDR1 SGDLS and CDR2 YYNGEE. V lost 2 bases and J lost 5; bases outside the gene matches: 4. This CDR3 comprises 15 residues. The CDR3 spells CASSVGGQGNEKLFF. The DNA for the CDR3 is TGTGCCAGCAGCGTGGGAGGACAGGGGAATGAAAAACTGTTTTTT.

The rearrangement uses TRBV12-3 or TRBV12-4 and TRBJ1-2; D perhaps matches TRBD1 (5 bases). This CDR3 comprises 13 residues. V gave up 7 bases and J gave up 2 bases, with 11 bases separating them. CDR3 in DNA: TGTGCCAGCAAGCAACAGGAGAACTATGGCTACACCTTC. The encoded protein is CASKQQENYGYTF.

The chain combines TRBV5-1 with TRBJ1-1, with 7 nucleotides matching TRBD1. The CDR3 extends over 15 amino acids. Germline CDR1 and CDR2: SGHRS and YFSETQ. The trim removed 5 bases at V and 3 bases at J, leaving 10 bases unmatched. The CDR3 reads CASRPTGTADTEAFF. CDR3 nucleotide sequence: TGCGCCAGCAGGCCGACAGGGACGGCGGACACTGAAGCTTTCTTT.

This sequence joins TRBV5-4 and TRBJ1-2; 8 positions agree with TRBD1. The CDR3 is made up of 13 amino acids. Germline assignment: CDR1 SGHNT and CDR2 YYREEE (reference sequence). V dropped 4 bases and J dropped 4; count of bases not matched to a gene: 3. The CDR3 DNA reads TGTGCCAGCAGCCCACAGGGGGGCTATGGCTACACCTTC. Its protein product is CASSPQGGYGYTF.

The chain combines TRBV5-6 with TRBJ2-7; no definite D call. CDR1 is SGHDT and CDR2 is YYEEEE in the germline V gene. The CDR3 loop spans 12 amino acids. Trimming pared 2 bases from V and 6 bases from J, leaving 9 bases between. CDR3: CASSFSHSEQYF. DNA of the CDR3: TGTGCCAGCAGCTTTTCTCACAGCGAGCAGTACTTC. The complete variable domain, with remaining parts taken from reference TRBV5-6 and TRBJ2-7, reads DAGVTQSPTHLIKTRGQQVTLRCSPKSGHDTVSWYQQALGQGPQFIFQYYEEEERQRGNFPDRFSGHQFPNYSSELNVNALLLGDSALYLCASSFSHSEQYFGPGTRLTVT.

The J gene is TRBJ2-1, the V gene TRBV18, with 9 bases that match TRBD2. The CDR3 totals 16 residues. Germline CDR1 reads KGHSH; CDR2 reads LQKENI. J gave up 5 bases and V 3 bases, and 8 bases lay outside the gene matches. CDR3 DNA sequence: TGTGCCAGCTCACCCCTGAGTAGCGGGGGACACAATGAGCAGTTCTTC. Translation: CASSPLSSGGHNEQFF.

V is TRBV7-9 and J is TRBJ1-3; unclear D gene. Germline V gene data show CDR1 as SEHNR and CDR2 as FQNEAQ (reference sequence). The length of the CDR3 is 18 residues. Trimming removed 5 bases from V and 0 bases from J, with 20 bases in between. CDR3: CASSKESGGFHSGNTIYF. The CDR3 DNA reads TGTGCCAGCAGCAAAGAGAGCGGCGGGTTTCACTCTGGAAACACCATATATTTT.

The V call is TRBV6-5, the J call TRBJ2-7; D call uncertain. Per the germline V gene, CDR1 is MNHEY and CDR2 is SVGAGI. The V gene lost 4 bases and the J gene lost 3 bases, with 10 bases spanning the gap. The CDR3 loop spans 13 amino acids. Here the CDR3 DNA reads TGTGCCAGCAGTTCATCCCTAAGCTACGAGCAGTACTTC. It translates to CASSSSLSYEQYF.

V and J are TRBV5-3 and TRBJ1-1, with D unclear. TRBV5-3 counts as an open reading frame of uncertain function. The V gene lost 4 bases and the J gene lost 2 bases, with 6 bases spanning the gap. CDR3 length: 12 residues. CDR3 coding DNA: TGTGCCAGAAGCCCCACCAACACTGAAGCTTTCTTT. Translating gives CARSPTNTEAFF.

The chain combines TRBV28 with TRBJ1-4; 7 bases align to TRBD1. V was clipped by 3 bases and J by 5 bases; unmatched bases: 6. CDR1 and CDR2 from the germline V gene are MDHEN and SYDVKM. The CDR3 extends over 15 amino acids. The CDR3 reads CASSLRDRANEKLFF. CDR3 in DNA: TGTGCCAGCAGTTTGAGGGACAGAGCGAATGAAAAACTGTTTTTT.

This sequence joins TRBV2 and TRBJ2-7; 9 bases fit TRBD2. The CDR3 runs to 14 residues. The germline V gene has CDR1 SNHLY and CDR2 FYNNEI. Trimming removed 2 bases from V and 5 bases from J; junction bases left unmatched: 4. CDR3 bases: TGTGCCAGCAGTGAATCGCGGGGGGGGAACGAGCAGTACTTC. The encoded protein is CASSESRGGNEQYF.

The rearrangement links TRBV21-1 to TRBJ1-2; TRBD1 reflects the table's D call only, with no check against the DNA. TRBV21-1 is noted as a pseudogene. The CDR3 covers 14 residues. The CDR3 loop reads CASSPMGQYYGYTF. The CDR3 DNA sequence: TGTGCCAGCAGCCCGATGGGACAGTACTATGGCTACACCTTC.

The rearrangement links TRBV7-2 to TRBJ2-1, with TRBD2 matching 14 bases. The germline CDR1 and CDR2 sequences are SGHTA and FQGNSA. The CDR3 runs 16 residues. The junction had 10 bases not matched to a gene; V was cut back by 5 bases and J by 10 bases. The chain's CDR3 is CASSIGPGTSGSEQFF. CDR3 coding DNA: TGTGCCAGCAGCATAGGCCCCGGGACTAGCGGGAGCGAGCAGTTCTTC.

V and J are TRBV7-2 and TRBJ1-1; no clear D. Per the germline V gene, CDR1 is SGHTA and CDR2 is FQGNSA. V gave up 5 bases and J gave up 3 bases, with 13 bases separating them. This CDR3 has 14 amino acids. The CDR3 here is CASSPQAGYTEAFF. CDR3 sequence (DNA): TGTGCCAGCAGCCCCCAGGCAGGCTACACTGAAGCTTTCTTT.

The chain is built from TRBV11-2 and TRBJ2-2, with D possibly being TRBD2 (6 bases). The CDR3 sequence is 18 residues long. Germline CDR1 SGHAT, CDR2 FQNNGV. V was shortened by 0 bases and J by 5 bases, with 19 bases between the two germline ends. The CDR3 reads CASSLDLAGRYPTGELFF. The CDR3 DNA is TGTGCCAGCAGCTTAGATCTGGCGGGGCGGTATCCAACCGGGGAGCTGTTTTTT.

The chain carries TRBV30 and TRBJ1-2, with TRBD1 matching over 9 bases. Unmatched junction bases numbered 5, after V lost 5 bases and J lost 4 bases. Germline V lookup: CDR1 GTSNPN, CDR2 SVGIG (reference sequence). The CDR3 extends over 13 amino acids. The CDR3 region is CAWGQGFLYGYTF. The CDR3 DNA is TGTGCCTGGGGACAGGGGTTTCTCTATGGCTACACCTTC.

The chain links TRBV19 to TRBJ1-5; D is ambiguous. CDR1 is LNHDA, CDR2 SQIVND, per germline (reference sequence). The V end lost 5 bases, the J end lost 5 bases, and 16 bases lay between the germline ends. CDR3 length: 15 residues. The CDR3 loop is CASSSAPGSDQPQHF. The CDR3 nucleotides are TGTGCCAGTAGTTCCGCGCCCGGGTCCGATCAGCCCCAGCATTTT.